This T cell receptor beta chain was retrieved from a study of blood T cells in healthy people across ages. Whole-study findings and limits: Higher diversity, along with more naive CD4+ cells, distinguished long-lived donors from aged donors. Naive T cell percentage showed a strong correlation with the diversity of TCR beta.

Comments on this clonotype: Its antigen remains unidentified. This may come from a read error, since a much larger clone is one base off.

A J-beta primer mix and a sample-barcoded 5' primer were used in a second PCR of about 6 to 12 cycles. TCRdb fed the 5' RACE reads into MiXCR, producing one record per CDR3 protein. The sample includes 1.8 million or so distinct CDR3 sequences, 30% to 40% of them seen just once. V lost 7 bases, J lost 0 bases, and 13 bases lay in between. CDR3 length: 14 residues. The germline V gene has CDR1 SGHRS and CDR2 YFSETQ. This chain links TRBV5-1 with TRBJ2-5, with D tentatively TRBD1 (6 bases). The TCR comes from a human donor in good health. Sequencing was done on a sample of blood. This CDR3 is CASGLRGNQETQYF. The CDR3 DNA is TGCGCCAGCGGCCTGAGGGGGAACCAAGAGACCCAGTACTTC.